The rows below give T cell receptor beta chains drawn from one sample of a study of CD8 T cells in Susac syndrome. TCRdb redid the calling of the immunoSEQ multiplex PCR reads with MiXCR, one entry per CDR3 protein. The repertoire consists of about 150,000 distinct CDR3 sequences, with 94% occurring once and the leading ten covering around 0.21%. The sample was CD8+ T cells from PBMCs. These receptors all stem from a human donor with multiple sclerosis. CDR3s include the opening cysteine and the closing phenylalanine or tryptophan. The D gene is left open where the match is weak. Size is omitted from some rows. Given values are once, few, many or a class for expanded clones.

.	TRBV5-1	.	TRBJ2-5	CASSLRGRQETQYF	TGCGCCAGCAGCTTGAGAGGGAGACAAGAGACCCAGTACTTC
.	TRBV20-1	.	TRBJ1-2	CSATSPDRDGYTF	TGCAGTGCTACCAGTCCCGATCGGGATGGCTACACCTTC
.	TRBV27	once	TRBJ2-2	CASSLWGGELFF	TGTGCCAGCAGTTTATGGGGCGGGGAGCTGTTTTTT
.	TRBV9	.	TRBJ1-2	CASSASRTDRDYGYTF	TGTGCCAGCAGCGCCTCTCGGACAGATAGAGACTATGGCTACACCTTC
TRBD1	TRBV13	.	TRBJ1-1	CASTTQGGVTEAFF	TGTGCCAGCACTACACAGGGGGGCGTCACTGAAGCTTTCTTT
.	TRBV4-3	.	TRBJ2-3	CASSQEGGDTQYF	TGCGCCAGCAGCCAAGAAGGGGGAGATACGCAGTATTTT
.	TRBV12-3/TRBV12-4	.	TRBJ2-5	CASSSTRLEEETQYF	TGTGCCAGCAGTTCGACCCGACTAGAAGAAGAGACCCAGTACTTC
.	TRBV19	.	TRBJ1-1	CASGPRNTEAFF	TGTGCCAGCGGACCGAGGAACACTGAAGCTTTCTTT
.	TRBV9	.	TRBJ2-3	CASSYGGTEQYF	TGTGCCAGCAGCTATGGGGGGACAGAGCAGTATTTT
TRBD1	TRBV7-8	.	TRBJ2-6	CASSLSRTGISGANVLTF	TGTGCCAGCAGCTTATCCCGGACAGGGATATCTGGGGCCAACGTCCTGACTTTC
TRBD1	TRBV6-6	.	TRBJ1-2	CASDRESTNYGYTF	TGTGCCAGCGACAGGGAGTCTACTAACTATGGCTACACCTTC
.	TRBV28	.	TRBJ1-1	CASSFPGNTEAFF	TGTGCCAGCAGTTTCCCTGGGAACACTGAAGCTTTCTTT
TRBD1	TRBV20-1	.	TRBJ2-7	CSAGPPGTGENEQYF	TGCAGTGCCGGTCCTCCCGGGACAGGGGAAAACGAGCAGTACTTC
.	TRBV7-9	.	TRBJ2-7	CASSLADREQYF	TGTGCCAGCAGCTTAGCGGACCGTGAGCAGTACTTC
.	TRBV30	.	TRBJ2-1	CAWSDLNSYNEQFF	TGTGCCTGGAGTGATCTTAATTCCTACAATGAGCAGTTCTTC
TRBD1	TRBV15	.	TRBJ2-1	CATSEQGDEQFF	TGTGCCACCAGCGAACAGGGGGATGAGCAGTTCTTC
.	TRBV12-3/TRBV12-4	few	TRBJ2-1	CASSSGTPYNEQFF	TGTGCCAGCAGTTCCGGGACGCCTTACAATGAGCAGTTCTTC
.	TRBV29-1	.	TRBJ2-2	CSAPTNTGELFF	TGCAGCGCGCCGACCAACACCGGGGAGCTGTTTTTT
.	TRBV6-1	.	TRBJ1-2	CASSEAGDTITYGYTF	TGTGCCAGCAGTGAAGCGGGGGACACGATAACATATGGCTACACCTTC
.	TRBV6-5	.	TRBJ1-5	CASSQRGGHQPQHF	TGTGCCAGCAGTCAGCGGGGGGGTCATCAGCCCCAGCATTTT
TRBD1	TRBV27	.	TRBJ1-2	CASTSTGVHGYTF	TGTGCCAGCACATCGACAGGGGTGCATGGCTACACCTTC
.	TRBV6-2/TRBV6-3	.	TRBJ2-2	CASSLVLEGTGELFF	TGTGCCAGCAGTTTGGTGCTAGAAGGCACCGGGGAGCTGTTTTTT
.	TRBV20-1	.	TRBJ1-5	CSALNRDWDSNQPQHF	TGCAGTGCCCTAAACCGAGACTGGGATAGCAATCAGCCCCAGCATTTT
.	TRBV7-9	.	TRBJ2-6	CASVPGFTNVLTF	TGTGCCAGCGTTCCAGGGTTTACCAACGTCCTGACTTTC
.	TRBV9	.	TRBJ2-2	CASSSTGSYTGELFF	TGTGCCAGCAGCTCGACGGGGTCATACACCGGGGAGCTGTTTTTT
.	TRBV12-3/TRBV12-4	.	TRBJ1-1	CASSTSGLNTEAFF	TGTGCCAGCAGTACCAGCGGCTTGAACACTGAAGCTTTCTTT
TRBD1	TRBV30	.	TRBJ2-7	CAWSVRTGGEQYF	TGTGCCTGGAGTGTTAGGACAGGGGGCGAGCAGTACTTC